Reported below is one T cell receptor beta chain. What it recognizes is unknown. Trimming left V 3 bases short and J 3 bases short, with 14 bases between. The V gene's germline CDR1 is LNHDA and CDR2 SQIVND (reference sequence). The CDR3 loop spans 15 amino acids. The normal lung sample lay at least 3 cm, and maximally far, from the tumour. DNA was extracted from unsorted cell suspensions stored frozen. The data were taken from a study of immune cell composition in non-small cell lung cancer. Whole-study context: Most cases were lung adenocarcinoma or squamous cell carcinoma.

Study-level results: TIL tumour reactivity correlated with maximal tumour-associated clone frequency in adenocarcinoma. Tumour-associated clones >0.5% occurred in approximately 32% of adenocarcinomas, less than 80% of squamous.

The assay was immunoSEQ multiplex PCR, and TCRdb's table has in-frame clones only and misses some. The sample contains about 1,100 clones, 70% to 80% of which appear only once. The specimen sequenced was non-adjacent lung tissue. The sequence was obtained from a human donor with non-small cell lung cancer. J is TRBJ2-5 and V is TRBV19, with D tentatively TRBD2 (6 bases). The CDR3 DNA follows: TGTGCCAGTAGTATTGGCGGGGCAGCGAAAGAGACCCAGTACTTC. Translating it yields CASSIGGAAKETQYF.